This T cell receptor beta chain is drawn from a study of blood T cell repertoires in COVID-19 (dated by TCRdb to the early 2020s). Background on the whole study: Collaborator samples came from the United States, Italy and Spain and covered acute and convalescent phases of COVID-19. The prospective study material was composed of cDNA or gDNA derived from T cells, B-cell-depleted T cells, or PBMCs. Subjects who had been exposed to COVID-19, were actively infected with it, or had recovered from it provided the deeply sampled blood TCRbeta repertoires that made up the dataset. A freely available public database, intended as a resource for researchers studying the immune response to SARS-CoV-2, is where the repertoires were released. Samples came from the ongoing ImmuneRACE study (first 160 participants) plus 1,254 subjects from 6 global collaborators. A de-identified subject ID, COVID-19 status, age in years and sex were almost always included in the sample metadata. HLA class I and class II types, where available, came from metadata supplied by the sample provider rather than from assay-based typing.

In the case of this clone: Which antigen it targets is not known. No base quality values were provided; no much bigger clone lies one nucleotide off.

Whole blood was collected in K2EDTA tubes by collaborating institutions according to the institutions' own protocols. Collaborator samples were shipped for TCRbeta analysis as frozen whole blood, isolated PBMCs, or DNA extracted from either sample type. The germline V and J ends show losses of 5 bases and 1 base respectively, and no gene match explains 1 base of the junction. From the cysteine up to the phenylalanine, the CDR3 has a length of 13 residues. The kept DNA is CDR3 alone, 39 bases in frame from the first base. The investigation overall reported the following: The amount of clinical and demographic metadata varied by source and participant and was provided uncurated.

The immunoSEQ Assay, a bias-controlled multiplex PCR, was used to amplify TCRbeta CDR3 regions from genomic DNA. The study's processing was this. Nucleated cell counts per sample were estimated from amplification of reference gene primers within the assay. Sequence reads were collapsed and filtered to measure the absolute abundance of every unique TCRbeta CDR3 rearrangement. For each sample, productive Simpson clonality was calculated by taking the square root of Simpson's diversity index across productive rearrangements. TCRdb stores this immuneACCESS table with in-frame sequences only. Part of the clones is absent; in the studies checked, under half of the shortfall reflects unresolved V genes, and no reason is known for the rest. V, J and clone size are taken as reported in that table, and D and trimming were inferred from the DNA itself. This sample has 100,000 or so clones in its table, and around 76% of those were observed once. More than 15% of the sample rests with the top ten.

The receptor was isolated from a man aged 80 or over with acute or convalescent COVID-19. The rearranged segments are TRBV12-3 or TRBV12-4 and TRBJ2-5, with 7 junctional bases fitting TRBD2. The sample taken for sequencing was peripheral blood. CDR3 protein: CASSTSAQETQYF. The DNA sequence reads TGTGCCAGCAGTACTAGCGCCCAAGAGACCCAGTACTTC.